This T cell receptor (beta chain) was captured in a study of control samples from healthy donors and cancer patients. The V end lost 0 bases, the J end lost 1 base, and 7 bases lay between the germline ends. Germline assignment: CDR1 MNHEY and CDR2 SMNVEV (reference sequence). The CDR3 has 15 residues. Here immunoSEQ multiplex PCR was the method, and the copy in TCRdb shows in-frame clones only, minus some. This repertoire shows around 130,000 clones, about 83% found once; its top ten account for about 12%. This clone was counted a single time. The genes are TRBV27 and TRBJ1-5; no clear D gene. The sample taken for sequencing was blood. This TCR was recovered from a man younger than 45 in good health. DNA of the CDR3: TGTGCCAGCAGTTTATCGCACGGCAGCAATCAGCCCCAGCATTTT. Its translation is CASSLSHGSNQPQHF.